In its sample, the clone carrying this T cell receptor (beta chain) was seen a few times. Antigen specificity is unknown. This specimen comes from a study of beta chain features in type 1 diabetes. Study background: There were 107,917,701 sorted cells examined across all samples.

Every isolated RNA sample was fully reverse transcribed, so sequencing captured expressed TCRB transcripts. The data were produced by immunoSEQ multiplex PCR, yet TCRdb's version contains in-frame clones alone and is incomplete. The sample records about 150,000 clones, 11% being singletons. Broader study findings: Because the template was cDNA, high-expressing cells might be over-represented. Amplification by PCR could prefer shorter templates, with the same effect in patients and controls.

Sequencing input: central memory CD4+ T cells from blood. The sequence came from a man between 18 and 35 years old in good health.

The chain's CDR3 is CASSIRENTEAFF. The CDR3 DNA is TGTGCCAGTAGTATACGGGAGAACACTGAAGCTTTCTTT. The chain recombines TRBV19 with TRBJ1-1; D uncertain. Germline CDR1 is LNHDA and CDR2 is SQIVND (reference sequence). Trimming cost V 2 bases and J 1 base, with 5 bases left between them. This CDR3 spans 13 amino acids. Filled out from reference TRBV19 and TRBJ1-1, the complete variable domain reads DGGITQSPKYLFRKEGQNVTLSCEQNLNHDAMYWYRQDPGQGLRLIYYSQIVNDFQKGDIAEGYSVSREKKESFPLTVTSAQKNPTAFYLCASSIRENTEAFFGQGTRLTVV.